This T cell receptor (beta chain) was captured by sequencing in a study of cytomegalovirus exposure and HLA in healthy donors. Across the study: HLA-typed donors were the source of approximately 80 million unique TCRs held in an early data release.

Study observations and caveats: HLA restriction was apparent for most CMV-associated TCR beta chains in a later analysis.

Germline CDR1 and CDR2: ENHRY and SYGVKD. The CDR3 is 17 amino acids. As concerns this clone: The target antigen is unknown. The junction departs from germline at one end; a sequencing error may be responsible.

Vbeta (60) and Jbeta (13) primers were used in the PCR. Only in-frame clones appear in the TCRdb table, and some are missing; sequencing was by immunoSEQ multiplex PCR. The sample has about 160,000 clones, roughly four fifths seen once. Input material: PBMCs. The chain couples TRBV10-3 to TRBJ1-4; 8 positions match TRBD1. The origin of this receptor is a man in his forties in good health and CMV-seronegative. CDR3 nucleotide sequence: TGTGCCCTGAAGGGGAGGGCACGGCAGGGGGCTCATGATAAACTGTTTTTT. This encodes CALKGRARQGAHDKLFF.